This TCR beta chain emerged from a study of blood T cell repertoires in COVID-19. Study-wide context: Recovery meant two consecutive negative NP/OP PCR tests, professional clearance, or resolved symptoms. COVID-19 samples collected from the United States, Italy and Spain covered acute and convalescent phases.

In its sample, this clone was seen once. Methods used by the authors: Reference gene primer amplification in the assay estimated nucleated cell counts. This table comes from immunoSEQ multiplex PCR, and its TCRdb copy is limited to in-frame clones, with some not included. D and trimming were read from the DNA, whereas the V and J calls and clone size are those reported in that table. Of roughly 210,000 clones listed, about nine tenths were seen once; the top ten hold 7% to 7.5%. The receptor was isolated from a man between 25 and 39 years old in a cohort exposed to, infected with or recovered from COVID-19 (not recorded which). Sequenced sample: PBMCs or T cells enriched from blood (not recorded which).

CDR3 sequence reads: CASSHGQGETQYF. In DNA, the CDR3 is TGTGCCAGCAGTCACGGACAGGGAGAGACCCAGTACTTC. V is TRBV12-3 or TRBV12-4 and J is TRBJ2-5; 8 positions match TRBD1. The CDR3 spans 13 residues. V dropped 5 bases and J dropped 4; count of bases not matched to a gene: 3.